The 4 T cell receptor beta chains below were found in one sample sequenced in a study of blood T cell repertoires in COVID-19. The data were produced by immunoSEQ multiplex PCR, yet TCRdb's version contains in-frame clones alone and is incomplete. The table has about 150,000 clones, 80% seen once. The specimen was peripheral blood. The receptors originated from a woman between 50 and 59 years old with acute or convalescent COVID-19.

The chain combines TRBV2 with TRBJ1-2; no clear D. The CDR3 runs to 19 residues. The V end lost 6 bases, the J end lost 1 base, and 27 bases lay between the germline ends. In germline, CDR1 is SNHLY, CDR2 FYNNEI. The CDR3 spells CASRRPTRGLEVNNYGYTF. The CDR3 DNA reads as TGTGCCAGCAGAAGACCCACCCGGGGATTAGAGGTTAATAACTATGGCTACACCTTC.

The J gene is TRBJ1-6, the V gene TRBV7-2; D unresolved. The V gene's germline CDR1 is SGHTA and CDR2 FQGNSA. Trimming left V 4 bases short and J 9 bases short, with 16 bases between. The CDR3 runs to 15 residues. CDR3: CASSSQLAPGSPLHF. DNA for the CDR3: TGTGCCAGCAGCTCACAATTGGCCCCGGGTTCACCCCTCCACTTT.

The chain employs TRBV7-9 and TRBJ1-2, with D tentatively TRBD1 (5 bases). There are 14 residues in the CDR3. V gave up 2 bases and J gave up 2 bases, with 9 bases separating them. Germline CDR1 and CDR2: SEHNR and FQNEAQ (reference sequence). The CDR3 here is CASSLTGSNYGYTF. As DNA, the CDR3 is TGTGCCAGCAGCTTAACAGGATCCAACTATGGCTACACCTTC.

This chain uses TRBV6-6 with TRBJ2-3; the D gene is possibly TRBD1 (6 bases). This CDR3 spans 12 amino acids. V was shortened by 4 bases and J by 6 bases, with 8 bases between the two germline ends. CDR1 is MNHNY, CDR2 SVGAGI, per germline (reference sequence). The CDR3 nucleotides are TGTGCCAGCAGTTCAAGGGGGGATACGCAGTATTTT. It yields the protein CASSSRGDTQYF.